The next 20 T cell receptor beta chains were all read from a single sample in a study of cytomegalovirus exposure and HLA in healthy donors. The PCR had 60 Vbeta and 13 Jbeta primers. Profiled with immunoSEQ multiplex PCR; TCRdb holds only in-frame clones, not every one. The repertoire includes 200,000 to 250,000 clones, over 65% of them detected once, and 15% to 18% sits in the top ten. Sequencing used PBMCs. The receptor source for this set is a man between 35 and 55 years old in good health and CMV-seronegative.

The chain carries TRBV9 and TRBJ2-1; a possible D gene is TRBD2 (6 bases). V was clipped by 6 bases and J by 6 bases, with 19 bases between them. The CDR3 totals 15 residues. Germline loops: CDR1 SGDLS, CDR2 YYNGEE. The chain's CDR3 is CASTVGGSVANEQFF. CDR3 coding DNA: TGTGCCAGCACCGTTGGGGGGAGCGTCGCCAATGAGCAGTTCTTC. The full variable domain, completed using reference TRBV9 and TRBJ2-1, is DSGVTQTPKHLITATGQRVTLRCSPRSGDLSVYWYQQSLDQGLQFLIQYYNGEERAKGNILERFSAQQFPDLHSELNLSSLELGDSALYFCASTVGGSVANEQFFGPGTRLTVL.

The table lists this clone with a count of one. The V call is TRBV7-2, the J call TRBJ1-1; D not certain. V lost 3 bases to trimming and J lost 3 bases, with 11 bases between them. CDR1 is SGHTA and CDR2 is FQGNSA in the germline V gene. This CDR3 has 14 residues. Here the CDR3 reads CASSLRVGDTEAFF. For the CDR3, the DNA is TGTGCCAGCAGCTTGCGGGTCGGGGACACTGAAGCTTTCTTT.

Notes on this clone: Other DNA sequences from this sample encode an identical CDR3 as well. The J gene is TRBJ1-1, the V gene TRBV28; possibly TRBD1 for D (6 bases). Trimming stripped 4 bases from V and 1 base from J, with 16 bases between. The V gene's germline CDR1 is MDHEN and CDR2 SYDVKM. This CDR3 has 16 amino acids. The DNA for the CDR3 is TGTGCCAGCAGTTCTTACACAGGGCGTAAGAACACTGAAGCTTTCTTT. As protein: CASSSYTGRKNTEAFF.

The CDR3 DNA reads TGTGCCAGCATCACGGACAGGATATACAATGAGCAGTTCTTC. It specifies CASITDRIYNEQFF. This sequence joins TRBV2 and TRBJ2-1, with 7 bases that match TRBD1. The germline CDR1 and CDR2 sequences are SNHLY and FYNNEI. CDR3 length: 14 amino acids. V dropped 7 bases and J dropped 4; count of bases not matched to a gene: 7.

This clone came up a few times. The V call is TRBV27, the J call TRBJ2-7; TRBD2 is a possible D gene (6 bases). CDR3 length: 14 residues. The V gene lost 5 bases and the J gene lost 5 bases, with 16 bases spanning the gap. Germline V gene data show CDR1 as MNHEY and CDR2 as SMNVEV (reference sequence). CDR3 sequence (DNA): TGTGCCAGCAGTAAGCGACTAGGGTCGGACGAGCAGTACTTC. Translated: CASSKRLGSDEQYF.

V is TRBV20-1 and J is TRBJ2-5, with no clear D. The length of the CDR3 is 9 residues. V was clipped by 6 bases and J by 5 bases, with 4 bases between them. Germline values: CDR1 DFQATT, CDR2 SNEGSKA (reference sequence). CDR3: CSAGETQYF. CDR3 nucleotides: TGCAGTGCCGGGGAGACCCAGTACTTC.

The chain recombines TRBV2 with TRBJ2-7, with 10 bases matching TRBD1. CDR3 length: 14 residues. After removal of 6 bases from V and 4 bases from J, the junction contained 6 bases not matched to a gene. From germline, CDR1 is SNHLY and CDR2 FYNNEI. For the CDR3, the DNA is TGTGCCAGCAGGGCAGGACAGGGGGGATACGAGCAGTACTTC. It specifies CASRAGQGGYEQYF.

This rearrangement joins TRBV19 to TRBJ1-5; 8 positions match TRBD1. The trim removed 5 bases at V and 5 bases at J, leaving 2 bases unmatched. The germline gives CDR1 LNHDA, CDR2 SQIVND (reference sequence). The CDR3 totals 13 residues. CDR3 amino acids: CASSDRGHQPQHF. The DNA for the CDR3 is TGTGCCAGTAGTGACAGGGGCCATCAGCCCCAGCATTTT.

This clone was seen a few times. The genes are TRBV5-1 and TRBJ1-1; perhaps TRBD1 as D (6 bases). V lost 0 bases and J lost 5, with 17 bases in between. The CDR3 length is 16 residues. From germline, CDR1 is SGHRS and CDR2 YFSETQ. The CDR3 loop reads CASSLEPGVGKTEAFF. Here the CDR3 DNA reads TGCGCCAGCAGCTTGGAGCCAGGGGTCGGAAAGACTGAAGCTTTCTTT.

V is TRBV7-9 and J is TRBJ1-1, with no clear D. V was clipped by 1 base and J by 1 base, with 7 bases between them. The CDR3 is made up of 14 amino acids. The germline gives CDR1 SEHNR, CDR2 FQNEAQ (reference sequence). CDR3 DNA: TGTGCCAGCAGCTTAGGGACTACGAACACTGAAGCTTTCTTT. Its translation is CASSLGTTNTEAFF.

The chain uses TRBV5-4 and TRBJ2-1, with TRBD1 identical over 8 bases. Trimming took 5 bases from V and 7 from J; bases not matched to a gene: 14. CDR1 is SGHNT, CDR2 YYREEE, per germline (reference sequence). The CDR3 runs to 16 residues. The CDR3 bases are TGTGCCAGCAGTCCCAATGGGCAGGGGGCGACGAATGAGCAGTTCTTC. Translating it yields CASSPNGQGATNEQFF.

The V gene is TRBV6-1, the J gene TRBJ2-3; TRBD2 aligns across 10 bases. CDR1 and CDR2 from the germline V gene are MNHNS and SASEGT. The CDR3 consists of 14 residues. Trimming took 7 bases from V and 6 from J; bases not matched to a gene: 7. As DNA, the CDR3 is TGTGCCAGCAATCAAGCGGGAGGGGGGGATACGCAGTATTTT. Protein sequence: CASNQAGGGDTQYF.

The rearrangement uses TRBV2 and TRBJ1-1; weak D call: TRBD1 (6 bases). The CDR3 totals 15 residues. Germline V gene lookup returns CDR1 SNHLY and CDR2 FYNNEI. V gave up 7 bases and J gave up 1 base, with 16 bases separating them. The CDR3 is CASKGTTRSNTEAFF. For the CDR3, the DNA is TGTGCCAGCAAAGGGACAACTCGGTCGAACACTGAAGCTTTCTTT.

This clone has just one count. The rearrangement joins TRBV19 to TRBJ1-5; TRBD1 is a possible D gene (6 bases). The CDR3 is made up of 13 amino acids. V shed 4 bases and J shed 7 bases, with 11 bases lying between them. CDR1 and CDR2 from the germline V gene are LNHDA and SQIVND (reference sequence). In DNA form, the CDR3 reads TGTGCCAGTAGTACAGGGGTAGGGCAGCCCCAGCATTTT. Translation gives CASSTGVGQPQHF.

The V gene is TRBV19, the J gene TRBJ1-2; D ambiguous. Germline V lookup: CDR1 LNHDA, CDR2 SQIVND (reference sequence). V was pared by 0 bases and J by 3 bases, with 5 bases between. The CDR3 contains 13 residues. The DNA for the CDR3 is TGTGCCAGTAGTATAGACGGTTACTATGGCTACACCTTC. It specifies CASSIDGYYGYTF.

The chain couples TRBV5-1 to TRBJ2-2, with D possibly TRBD1 on 6 matching bases. V was trimmed by 5 bases and J by 2 bases, leaving 13 bases between them. Germline CDR1 SGHRS, CDR2 YFSETQ. The CDR3 has 15 residues. This chain's CDR3 is CASRRTESNTGELFF. The CDR3 nucleotides read TGCGCCAGCAGGCGGACAGAAAGTAACACCGGGGAGCTGTTTTTT. Complete variable domain (other parts from reference TRBV5-1 and TRBJ2-2): KAGVTQTPRYLIKTRGQQVTLSCSPISGHRSVSWYQQTPGQGLQFLFEYFSETQRNKGNFPGRFSGRQFSNSRSEMNVSTLELGDSALYLCASRRTESNTGELFFGEGSRLTVL.

J is TRBJ2-5 and V is TRBV4-3, with D maybe TRBD2 (5 bases). Trimming removed 4 bases at V and 0 bases at J, with 6 bases between. Germline loops: CDR1 LGHNA, CDR2 YSLEER. This CDR3 comprises 13 residues. CDR3 residues: CASSRTDQETQYF. In nucleotides, the CDR3 is TGCGCCAGCAGCCGGACTGACCAAGAGACCCAGTACTTC.

This clone appeared once. The V gene is TRBV19, the J gene TRBJ2-1; no clear D. Trimming shortened V by 6 bases and J by 2 bases, and 14 bases separated the two germline ends. Looked up from germline, CDR1 is LNHDA and CDR2 is SQIVND (reference sequence). The CDR3 totals 15 residues. CDR3 coding DNA: TGTGCCAGTAGAGGCGGCCTCTCGACCTACAATGAGCAGTTCTTC. It is translated as CASRGGLSTYNEQFF.

V gene TRBV30 combines with J gene TRBJ1-2; TRBD1 aligns across 9 bases. From germline, CDR1 is GTSNPN and CDR2 SVGIG (reference sequence). After removal of 3 bases from V and 2 bases from J, the junction contained 4 bases not matched to a gene. This CDR3 is built from 14 residues. The CDR3 loop reads CAWSHRGHNYGYTF. The CDR3 DNA sequence: TGTGCCTGGAGCCACAGGGGGCACAACTATGGCTACACCTTC.

This chain connects TRBV18 to TRBJ1-1; D is perhaps TRBD1 (5 bases). The CDR3 length is 15 residues. CDR1 and CDR2 (germline): KGHSH, LQKENI. Between the trimmed V and J ends, which lost 4 bases and 1 base, there was a span of 13 bases. This CDR3 is CASSLGGARNTEAFF. CDR3 sequence (DNA): TGTGCCAGCTCACTCGGAGGGGCGAGGAACACTGAAGCTTTCTTT.